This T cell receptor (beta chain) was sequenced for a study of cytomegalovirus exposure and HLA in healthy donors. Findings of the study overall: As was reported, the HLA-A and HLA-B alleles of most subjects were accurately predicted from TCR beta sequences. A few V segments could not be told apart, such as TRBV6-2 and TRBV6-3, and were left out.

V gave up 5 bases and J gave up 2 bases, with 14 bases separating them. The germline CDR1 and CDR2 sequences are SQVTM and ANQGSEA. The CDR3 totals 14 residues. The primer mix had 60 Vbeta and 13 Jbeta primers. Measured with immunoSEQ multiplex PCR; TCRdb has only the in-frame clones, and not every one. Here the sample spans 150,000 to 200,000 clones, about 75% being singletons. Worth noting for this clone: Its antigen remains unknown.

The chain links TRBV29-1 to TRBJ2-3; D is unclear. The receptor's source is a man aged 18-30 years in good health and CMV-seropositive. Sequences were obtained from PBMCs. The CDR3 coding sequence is TGCAGCGTTAGTTTGAGGCCTAACACAGATACGCAGTATTTT. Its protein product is CSVSLRPNTDTQYF.